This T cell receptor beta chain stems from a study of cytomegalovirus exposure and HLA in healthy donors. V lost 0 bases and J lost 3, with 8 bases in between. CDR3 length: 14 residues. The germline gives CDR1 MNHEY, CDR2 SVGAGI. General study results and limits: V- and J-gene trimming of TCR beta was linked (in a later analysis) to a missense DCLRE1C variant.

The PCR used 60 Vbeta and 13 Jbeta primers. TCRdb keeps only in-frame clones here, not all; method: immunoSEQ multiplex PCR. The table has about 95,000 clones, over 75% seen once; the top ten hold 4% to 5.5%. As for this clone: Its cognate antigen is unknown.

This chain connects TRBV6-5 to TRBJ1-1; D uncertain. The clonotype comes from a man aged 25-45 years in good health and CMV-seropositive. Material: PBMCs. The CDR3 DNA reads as TGTGCCAGCAGTTACTCGGTCCGGGACACTGAAGCTTTCTTT. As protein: CASSYSVRDTEAFF.